This T cell receptor (beta chain) is drawn from a study of blood T cell repertoires in COVID-19. The assay was immunoSEQ multiplex PCR, and TCRdb's table has in-frame clones only and misses some. The repertoire holds 45,000 to 70,000 clones, with about four fifths as singletons. Trimming left V 5 bases short and J 6 bases short, with 20 bases between. Germline V gives CDR1 SGHDT, CDR2 YYEEEE. The CDR3 loop spans 16 amino acids. The specimen was peripheral blood. The chain recombines TRBV5-6 with TRBJ1-4; possibly TRBD1 for D (6 bases). This sequence was found in a woman at least 80 years old with acute or convalescent COVID-19. CDR3 DNA: TGTGCCAGCAGTAACGAGCTCAGGGCAGGGGATGAAAAACTGTTTTTT. Encoded protein: CASSNELRAGDEKLFF.